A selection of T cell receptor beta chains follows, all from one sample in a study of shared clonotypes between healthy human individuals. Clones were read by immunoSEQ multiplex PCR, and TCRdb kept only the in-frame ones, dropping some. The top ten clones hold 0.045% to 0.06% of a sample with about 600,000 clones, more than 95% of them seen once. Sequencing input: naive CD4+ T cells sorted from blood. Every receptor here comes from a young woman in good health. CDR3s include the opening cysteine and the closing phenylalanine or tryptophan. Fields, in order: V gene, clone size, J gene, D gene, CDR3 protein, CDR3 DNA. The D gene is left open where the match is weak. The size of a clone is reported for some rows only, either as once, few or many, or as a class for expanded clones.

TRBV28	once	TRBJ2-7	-	CASTPPGPRYEQYF	TGTGCCAGCACCCCCCCGGGACCCCGCTACGAGCAGTACTTC
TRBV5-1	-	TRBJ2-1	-	CASSLAGIGALSYNEQFF	TGCGCCAGCAGCTTGGCCGGAATCGGGGCACTCTCCTACAATGAGCAGTTCTTC
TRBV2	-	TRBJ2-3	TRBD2	CASSMLAGVDTQYF	TGTGCCAGCAGTATGCTAGCGGGAGTAGATACGCAGTATTTT
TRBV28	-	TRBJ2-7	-	CASSLSGQTYEQYF	TGTGCCAGCAGTTTATCAGGCCAAACCTACGAGCAGTACTTC
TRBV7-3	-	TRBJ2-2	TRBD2	CASSLTVAGGVGELFF	TGTGCCAGCAGCTTAACGGTAGCGGGAGGGGTCGGGGAGCTGTTTTTT
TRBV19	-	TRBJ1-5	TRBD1	CASNGRDRPRQNQPQHF	TGTGCCAGTAATGGGAGGGACAGACCGCGACAGAATCAGCCCCAGCATTTT
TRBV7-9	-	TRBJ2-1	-	CASRGPAGVNEQFF	TGTGCCAGCAGAGGGCCGGCAGGGGTGAATGAGCAGTTCTTC
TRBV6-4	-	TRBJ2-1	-	CASSDSAGYSNEQFF	TGTGCCAGCAGTGACTCGGCGGGATACTCAAATGAGCAGTTCTTC
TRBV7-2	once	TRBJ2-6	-	CASSRTSGANVLTF	TGTGCCAGCAGCCGAACCTCTGGGGCCAACGTCCTGACTTTC
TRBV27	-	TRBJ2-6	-	CASRTPGPSSGANVLTF	TGTGCCAGCAGAACTCCGGGACCCAGCTCTGGGGCCAACGTCCTGACTTTC
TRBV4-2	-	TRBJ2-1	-	CASSQDERGASGLQFF	TGTGCCAGCAGCCAAGATGAGAGGGGGGCTAGCGGTCTGCAGTTCTTC
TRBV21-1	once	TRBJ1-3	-	CASSTKLNRVVAGNTIYF	TGTGCCAGCAGCACGAAATTAAACAGGGTTGTCGCTGGAAACACCATATATTTT
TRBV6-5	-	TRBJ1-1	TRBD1	CASRRDRMGEAFF	TGTGCCAGCAGACGGGACAGAATGGGTGAAGCTTTCTTT
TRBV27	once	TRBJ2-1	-	CASTAYNEQFF	TGTGCCAGCACCGCGTACAATGAGCAGTTCTTC
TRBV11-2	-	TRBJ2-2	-	CASSKRFTGELFF	TGTGCCAGCAGCAAACGGTTCACCGGGGAGCTGTTTTTT
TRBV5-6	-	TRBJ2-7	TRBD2	CASTLLGLAGGGAYEQYF	TGTGCCAGCACCCTGCTGGGACTAGCGGGAGGAGGGGCCTACGAGCAGTACTTC
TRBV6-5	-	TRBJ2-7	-	CASSATTTYEQYF	TGTGCCAGCAGTGCAACGACTACCTACGAGCAGTACTTC
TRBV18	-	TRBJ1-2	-	CASSWVSDYGYTF	TGTGCCAGCTCATGGGTTTCGGACTATGGCTACACCTTC
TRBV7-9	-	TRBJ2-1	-	CASSTKGSSYNEQFF	TGTGCCAGCAGCACAAAGGGGAGCTCCTACAATGAGCAGTTCTTC
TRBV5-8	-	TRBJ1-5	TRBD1	CASSLGQLKQPQHF	TGTGCCAGCAGCCTGGGACAGCTAAAACAGCCCCAGCATTTT
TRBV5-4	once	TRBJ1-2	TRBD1	CASSFFGQGLNYGYTF	TGTGCCAGCAGCTTCTTCGGACAGGGACTGAACTATGGCTACACCTTC
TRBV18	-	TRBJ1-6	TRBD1	CASSDSGTGVSALHF	TGTGCCAGCTCAGACTCCGGGACAGGGGTTTCGGCCCTCCACTTT
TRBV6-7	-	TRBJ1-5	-	CASRRSSNQPQHF	TGTGCCAGCAGGCGGTCTAGCAATCAGCCCCAGCATTTT
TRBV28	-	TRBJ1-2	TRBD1	CASRLGQAMSYTF	TGTGCCAGCAGATTGGGACAGGCTATGAGCTACACCTTC
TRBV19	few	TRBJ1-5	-	CASIADRTSNQPQHF	TGTGCCAGTATCGCCGACAGAACTAGCAATCAGCCCCAGCATTTT
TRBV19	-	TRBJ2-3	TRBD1	CASRPSRDRVGDTQYF	TGTGCCAGTAGACCTAGCCGGGACAGGGTGGGGGATACGCAGTATTTT
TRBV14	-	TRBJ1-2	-	CASSQEVRNGYTF	TGTGCCAGCAGCCAAGAAGTACGTAATGGCTACACCTTC
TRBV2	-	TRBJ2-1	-	CASCQDERVGGEQFF	TGTGCCAGCTGCCAGGACGAGCGGGTGGGGGGTGAGCAGTTCTTC
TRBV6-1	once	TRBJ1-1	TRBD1	CASQTMDRGPTEAFF	TGTGCCAGCCAGACCATGGACAGGGGGCCCACTGAAGCTTTCTTT